A selection of T cell receptor beta chains follows, all from one sample in a study of T cell responses to AZD1222 COVID-19 vaccine. Assay: immunoSEQ multiplex PCR; the TCRdb copy retains only in-frame clones and omits some. Of 100,000 to 150,000 clones in the sample, more than 75% were seen once. This sample comprised peripheral blood, obtained on day 0 of AZD1222 vaccination. These receptors came from an adult in good health. The CDR3 runs from the conserved cysteine through the conserved F or W. Fields, in order: J gene, clone size, V gene, D gene, CDR3 protein, CDR3 DNA. D genes are given only for firm matches. Not every row has a clone size; where given, it reads once, few, many or a size class.

TRBJ2-3 | - | TRBV7-2 | TRBD2 | CASSLPSGGTDTQYF | TGTGCCAGCAGCTTACCTAGCGGGGGCACAGATACGCAGTATTTT
TRBJ2-7 | - | TRBV14 | - | CASSLRSTPNYEQYF | TGTGCCAGCAGCTTACGATCTACCCCTAACTACGAGCAGTACTTC
TRBJ1-2 | once | TRBV18 | - | CASSPGVRANYGYTF | TGTGCCAGCTCACCGGGGGTACGAGCTAACTATGGCTACACCTTC
TRBJ2-1 | - | TRBV28 | TRBD2 | CASSFSSGTPSYNEQFF | TGTGCCAGCAGTTTTTCTAGCGGGACCCCCTCCTACAATGAGCAGTTCTTC
TRBJ2-3 | - | TRBV29-1 | - | CSVGLGVLSTDTQYF | TGCAGCGTTGGACTGGGGGTGTTGAGCACAGATACGCAGTATTTT
TRBJ1-1 | few | TRBV3-1/TRBV3-2 | TRBD1 | CASSQDLLAKTGVNTEAFF | TGTGCCAGCAGCCAAGATCTTTTGGCAAAGACAGGGGTGAACACTGAAGCTTTCTTT
TRBJ2-3 | - | TRBV18 | - | CASSPSQGGWDTQYF | TGTGCCAGCTCACCTTCCCAGGGTGGTTGGGATACGCAGTATTTT
TRBJ2-1 | - | TRBV2 | - | CASQGVSYNEQFF | TGTGCCAGCCAAGGGGTCTCCTACAATGAGCAGTTCTTC
TRBJ2-7 | - | TRBV27 | - | CASSLTGSYEQYF | TGTGCCAGCAGTTTGACGGGTTCCTACGAGCAGTACTTC
TRBJ1-2 | few | TRBV6-1 | - | CASSEGGGANYGYTF | TGTGCCAGCAGTGAAGGAGGGGGAGCTAACTATGGCTACACCTTC
TRBJ2-3 | - | TRBV6-1 | TRBD2 | CASSGLAGGVADTQYF | TGTGCCAGCAGTGGACTAGCGGGGGGCGTCGCAGATACGCAGTATTTT
TRBJ1-5 | - | TRBV6-5 | TRBD1 | CASSYALGDRYQPQHF | TGTGCCAGCAGTTACGCACTAGGGGACAGGTATCAGCCCCAGCATTTT
TRBJ1-6 | - | TRBV19 | TRBD1 | CASSRKGASTDLNSPLHF | TGTGCCAGTAGTCGGAAGGGGGCTTCAACGGACCTTAATTCACCCCTCCACTTT
TRBJ1-1 | - | TRBV24-1 | - | CATSDFTGAFF | TGTGCCACCAGTGACTTCACTGGGGCTTTCTTT
TRBJ2-7 | - | TRBV7-9 | - | CASSLSGAEQYF | TGTGCCAGCAGCCTTAGTGGGGCCGAGCAGTACTTC
TRBJ2-1 | - | TRBV12-5 | - | CASGLSPANEQFF | TGTGCTAGTGGTTTAAGCCCGGCTAATGAGCAGTTCTTC
TRBJ1-1 | - | TRBV11-3 | - | CASSLLGGGGTEAFF | TGTGCCAGCAGCTTATTGGGGGGAGGGGGCACTGAAGCTTTCTTT
TRBJ2-1 | - | TRBV9 | TRBD2 | CASSVRTRGASYNEQFF | TGTGCCAGCAGCGTCAGAACGCGGGGGGCCTCCTACAATGAGCAGTTCTTC
TRBJ2-1 | once | TRBV5-1 | TRBD2 | CASSLTSGSSYNEQFF | TGCGCCAGCAGCTTGACTAGCGGGAGCTCCTACAATGAGCAGTTCTTC
TRBJ1-3 | - | TRBV7-3 | - | CASSDGGGNTIYF | TGTGCCAGCAGCGACGGCGGCGGAAACACCATATATTTT
TRBJ2-7 | - | TRBV5-1 | TRBD1 | CASSGLQGGQNEQYF | TGCGCCAGCAGCGGATTACAGGGGGGACAAAACGAGCAGTACTTC
TRBJ1-2 | - | TRBV5-6 | - | CASSLLPRENYGYTF | TGTGCCAGCAGCCTCTTACCCCGGGAGAACTATGGCTACACCTTC
TRBJ2-2 | - | TRBV18 | TRBD2 | CASSRLTSGSAGELFF | TGTGCCAGCTCACGCCTGACTAGCGGGAGTGCCGGGGAGCTGTTTTTT
TRBJ2-7 | few | TRBV28 | TRBD2 | CASSTSGREGEQYF | TGTGCCAGCAGTACTAGCGGGAGGGAGGGCGAGCAGTACTTC
TRBJ2-7 | - | TRBV6-2/TRBV6-3 | TRBD1 | CASSYTGGYEQYF | TGTGCCAGCAGTTACACAGGGGGGTACGAGCAGTACTTC
TRBJ1-4 | - | TRBV5-1 | - | CASRDGATNEKLFF | TGCGCCAGCAGGGACGGTGCAACTAATGAAAAACTGTTTTTT
TRBJ2-1 | - | TRBV9 | TRBD2 | CASSLTSANNEQFF | TGTGCCAGCAGCCTGACTAGCGCCAACAATGAGCAGTTCTTC
TRBJ1-5 | once | TRBV5-1 | - | CASSLDGHQPQHF | TGCGCCAGCAGCTTGGACGGGCACCAGCCCCAGCATTTT
TRBJ1-2 | - | TRBV2 | - | CASSEGTRRGYTF | TGTGCCAGCAGTGAAGGGACCCGTCGGGGCTACACCTTC
TRBJ2-3 | - | TRBV19 | - | CASSIEGIGAHTQYF | TGTGCCAGTAGTATAGAGGGGATAGGAGCACATACGCAGTATTTT
TRBJ1-1 | - | TRBV29-1 | - | CSVEMGRTEAFF | TGCAGCGTTGAGATGGGGAGGACTGAAGCTTTCTTT
TRBJ2-2 | - | TRBV29-1 | TRBD1 | CSVATGGENTGELFF | TGCAGCGTTGCCACAGGGGGCGAGAACACCGGGGAGCTGTTTTTT
TRBJ1-2 | - | TRBV4-2 | TRBD1 | CASSHGQGAEGYTF | TGTGCCAGCAGCCATGGACAGGGGGCAGAAGGCTACACCTTC
TRBJ1-4 | - | TRBV7-8 | - | CASSSGGGRRNEKLFF | TGTGCCAGCAGCTCTGGTGGCGGGCGCCGTAATGAAAAACTGTTTTTT
TRBJ2-5 | - | TRBV14 | - | CASSQVGLALRETQYF | TGTGCCAGCAGCCAAGTTGGGCTAGCGTTAAGAGAGACCCAGTACTTC
TRBJ1-2 | once | TRBV29-1 | - | CSVGEAGGASNYGYTF | TGCAGCGTTGGGGAGGCGGGGGGCGCCTCTAACTATGGCTACACCTTC
TRBJ2-7 | - | TRBV6-5 | - | CASSFVESDEQYF | TGTGCCAGCAGCTTTGTAGAGAGTGACGAGCAGTACTTC
TRBJ1-5 | - | TRBV6-1 | - | CASSEAPLQPQHF | TGTGCCAGCAGTGAAGCCCCGCTACAGCCCCAGCATTTT